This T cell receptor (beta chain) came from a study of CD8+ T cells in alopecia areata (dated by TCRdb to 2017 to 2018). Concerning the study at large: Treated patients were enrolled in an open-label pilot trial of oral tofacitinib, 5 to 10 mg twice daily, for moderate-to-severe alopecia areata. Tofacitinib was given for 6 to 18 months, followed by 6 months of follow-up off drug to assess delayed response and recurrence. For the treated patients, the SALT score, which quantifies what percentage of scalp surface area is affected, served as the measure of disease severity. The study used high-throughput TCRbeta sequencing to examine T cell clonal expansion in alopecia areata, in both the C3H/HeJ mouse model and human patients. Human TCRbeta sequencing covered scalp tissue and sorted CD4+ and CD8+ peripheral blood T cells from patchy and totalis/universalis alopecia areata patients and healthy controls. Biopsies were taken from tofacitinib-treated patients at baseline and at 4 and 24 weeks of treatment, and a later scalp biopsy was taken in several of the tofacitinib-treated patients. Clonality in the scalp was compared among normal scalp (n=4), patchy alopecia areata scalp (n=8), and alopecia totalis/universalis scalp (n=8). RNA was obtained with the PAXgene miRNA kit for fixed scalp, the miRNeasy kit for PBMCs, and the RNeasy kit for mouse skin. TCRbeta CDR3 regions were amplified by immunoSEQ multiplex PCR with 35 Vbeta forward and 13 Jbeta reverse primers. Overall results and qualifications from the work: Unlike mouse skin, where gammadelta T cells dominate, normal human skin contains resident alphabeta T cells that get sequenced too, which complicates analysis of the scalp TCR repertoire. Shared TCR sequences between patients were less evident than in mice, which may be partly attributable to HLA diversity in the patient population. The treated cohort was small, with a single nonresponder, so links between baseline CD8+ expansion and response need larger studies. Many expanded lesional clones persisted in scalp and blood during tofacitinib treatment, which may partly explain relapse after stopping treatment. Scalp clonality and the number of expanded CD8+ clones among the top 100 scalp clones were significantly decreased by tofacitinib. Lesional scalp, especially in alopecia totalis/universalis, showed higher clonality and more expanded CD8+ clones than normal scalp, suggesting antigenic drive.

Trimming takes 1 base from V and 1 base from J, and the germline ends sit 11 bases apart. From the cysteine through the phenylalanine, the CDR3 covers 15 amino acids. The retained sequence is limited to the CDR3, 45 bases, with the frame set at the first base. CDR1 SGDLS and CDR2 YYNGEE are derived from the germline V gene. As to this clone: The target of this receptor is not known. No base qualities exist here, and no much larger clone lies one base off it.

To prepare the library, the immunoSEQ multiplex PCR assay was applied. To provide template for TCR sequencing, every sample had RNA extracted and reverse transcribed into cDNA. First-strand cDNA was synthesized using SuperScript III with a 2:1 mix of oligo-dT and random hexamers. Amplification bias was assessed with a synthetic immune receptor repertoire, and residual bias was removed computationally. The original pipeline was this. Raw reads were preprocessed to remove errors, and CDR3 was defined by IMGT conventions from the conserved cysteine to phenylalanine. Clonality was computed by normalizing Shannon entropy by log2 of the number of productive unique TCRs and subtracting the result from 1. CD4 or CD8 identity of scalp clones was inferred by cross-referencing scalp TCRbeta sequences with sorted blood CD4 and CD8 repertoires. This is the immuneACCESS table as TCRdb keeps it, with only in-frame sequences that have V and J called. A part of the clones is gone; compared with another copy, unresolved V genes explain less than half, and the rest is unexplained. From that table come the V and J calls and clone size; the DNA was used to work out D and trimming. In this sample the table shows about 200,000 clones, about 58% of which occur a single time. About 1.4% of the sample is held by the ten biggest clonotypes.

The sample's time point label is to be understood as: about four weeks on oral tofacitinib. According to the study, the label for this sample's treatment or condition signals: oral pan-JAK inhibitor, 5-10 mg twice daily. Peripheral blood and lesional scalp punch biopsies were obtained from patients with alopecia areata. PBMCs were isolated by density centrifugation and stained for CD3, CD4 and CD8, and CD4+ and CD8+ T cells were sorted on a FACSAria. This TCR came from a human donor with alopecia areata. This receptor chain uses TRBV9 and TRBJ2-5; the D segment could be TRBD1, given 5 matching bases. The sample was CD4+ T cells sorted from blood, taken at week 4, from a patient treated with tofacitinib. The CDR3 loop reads CASSVIQGIQETQYF. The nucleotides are TGTGCCAGCAGCGTAATCCAGGGCATCCAAGAGACCCAGTACTTC.